Listed below are T cell receptor beta chains from one sample, sequenced in a study of a mutant IDH1 vaccine in newly diagnosed glioma. These receptors have no identified antigens. The data were produced by immunoSEQ multiplex PCR, yet TCRdb's version contains in-frame clones alone and is incomplete. The sample consists of 57,000 or so clones, approximately 80% of them appearing once. The specimen was PBMCs, collected from a glioma patient whose treatment included an IDH1 peptide vaccine. All receptors derive from a man under 40 with glioma. Both conserved end residues are part of each CDR3. Each record gives: D gene, J gene, clone size, V gene, CDR3 protein, CDR3 DNA. D genes are given only for firm matches. Clone size, where shown, is once, few, many, or a class for clones that have expanded.

>TRBD2|TRBJ2-3|few|TRBV5-1
CASRPPSGTSGSWTDTQYF
TGCGCCAGCAGACCCCCTTCCGGGACTAGCGGGAGCTGGACAGATACGCAGTATTTT
>TRBD2|TRBJ2-1|-|TRBV5-4
CASSLVGGAGNEQFF
TGTGCCAGCAGCTTAGTGGGAGGGGCGGGGAATGAGCAGTTCTTC
>-|TRBJ2-7|-|TRBV27
CASSPASGAFVRQYF
TGTGCCAGCAGTCCAGCCTCCGGGGCGTTCGTTCGGCAGTACTTC
>TRBD1|TRBJ2-3|-|TRBV6-4
CASSDGQGSTDTQYF
TGTGCCAGCAGTGACGGACAGGGTAGCACAGATACGCAGTATTTT
>-|TRBJ2-7|-|TRBV14
CASSQWAGTYEQYF
TGTGCCAGCAGCCAGTGGGCAGGGACCTACGAGCAGTACTTC
>-|TRBJ1-1|-|TRBV30
CAWSQTANTEAFF
TGTGCCTGGAGTCAAACAGCGAACACTGAAGCTTTCTTT
>-|TRBJ1-1|-|TRBV5-6
CASSLYNGRANTEAFF
TGTGCCAGCAGCTTATACAACGGTAGGGCGAACACTGAAGCTTTCTTT
>TRBD2|TRBJ2-7|-|TRBV9
CASSDSGLARHEQYF
TGTGCCAGCAGCGATTCGGGACTAGCGCGCCACGAGCAGTACTTC
>-|TRBJ2-3|-|TRBV7-2
CASSFVRNADTQYF
TGTGCCAGCAGCTTTGTCAGAAACGCAGATACGCAGTATTTT
>TRBD1|TRBJ2-1|medium-sized|TRBV18
CASSRQGAQDEQFF
TGTGCCAGCTCACGACAGGGGGCTCAGGATGAGCAGTTCTTC
>-|TRBJ1-6|-|TRBV7-3
CASSLTLDSPLHF
TGTGCCAGCAGCTTAACGCTGGATTCACCCCTCCACTTT
>-|TRBJ1-2|once|TRBV2
CASSEVVGWGKNGYTF
TGTGCCAGCAGTGAAGTAGTGGGGTGGGGAAAAAATGGCTACACCTTC
>-|TRBJ2-1|-|TRBV6-5
CASSYASSYNEQFF
TGTGCCAGCAGTTACGCCAGTTCCTACAATGAGCAGTTCTTC
>TRBD2|TRBJ2-1|-|TRBV5-1
CASSLNSGRLAGYNEQFF
TGCGCCAGCAGCTTAAATTCCGGTCGACTAGCGGGATACAATGAGCAGTTCTTC
>TRBD2|TRBJ2-3|-|TRBV7-8
CASSLGPAGTTDTQYF
TGTGCCAGCAGCTTAGGTCCAGCGGGGACCACAGATACGCAGTATTTT
>-|TRBJ2-2|-|TRBV6-5
CASSWSSDTGELFF
TGTGCCAGCAGTTGGTCCAGTGACACCGGGGAGCTGTTTTTT
>-|TRBJ1-2|-|TRBV28
CASSFVGTPDRYGYTF
TGTGCCAGCAGTTTCGTCGGGACTCCCGATCGCTATGGCTACACCTTC